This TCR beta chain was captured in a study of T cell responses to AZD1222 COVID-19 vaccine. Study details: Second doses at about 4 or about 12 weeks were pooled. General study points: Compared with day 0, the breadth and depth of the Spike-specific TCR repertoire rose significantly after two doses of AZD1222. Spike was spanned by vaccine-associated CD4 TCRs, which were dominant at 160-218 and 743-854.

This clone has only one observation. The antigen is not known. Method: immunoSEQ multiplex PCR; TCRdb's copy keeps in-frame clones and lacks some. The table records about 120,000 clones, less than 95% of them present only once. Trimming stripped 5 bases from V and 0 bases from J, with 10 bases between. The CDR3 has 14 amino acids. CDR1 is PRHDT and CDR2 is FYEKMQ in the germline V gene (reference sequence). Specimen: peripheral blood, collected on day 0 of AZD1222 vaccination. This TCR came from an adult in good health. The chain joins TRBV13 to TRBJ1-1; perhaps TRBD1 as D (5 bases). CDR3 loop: CASSRGRLNTEAFF. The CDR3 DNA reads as TGTGCCAGCAGCCGGGGACGGTTGAACACTGAAGCTTTCTTT.